These T cell receptor beta chains were read from a single sample in a study of graft-versus-host responses after intestinal transplantation. Here immunoSEQ multiplex PCR was the method, and the copy in TCRdb shows in-frame clones only, minus some. The sample consists of approximately 10,000 clones, 70% to 90% of them appearing once. Material: ileum tissue, obtained roughly 730 days after intestinal transplantation. The receptors here all came from a human patient who received an intestinal transplant, so some T cells may come from the graft donor. The CDR3 runs from the conserved cysteine through the conserved F or W. The D gene is left open where the match is weak. Clone size appears in some rows only: once, few, many, or a class for an expanded clone.

len: 13; d_gene: TRBD2; v_gene: TRBV10-1; j_gene: TRBJ2-7; abundance: few; CDR3nt: TGCGCCAGCAGCTCTAGCGGGAAGTACGAGCAGTACTTC; CDR3aa: CASSSSGKYEQYF
len: 13; d_gene: .; v_gene: TRBV27; j_gene: TRBJ1-4; abundance: .; CDR3nt: TGTGCCAGCAGTTTAGGGATGGAGGAAAAACTGTTTTTT; CDR3aa: CASSLGMEEKLFF
len: 15; d_gene: .; v_gene: TRBV25-1; j_gene: TRBJ2-1; abundance: .; CDR3nt: TGTGCCAGCTCCTCATGGGGTAAACAGAGCAATGAGCAGTTCTTC; CDR3aa: CASSSWGKQSNEQFF
len: 15; d_gene: .; v_gene: TRBV6-1; j_gene: TRBJ1-1; abundance: few; CDR3nt: TGTGCCAGCTCTGGAGGGGTATCAGGGAACACTGAAGCTTTCTTT; CDR3aa: CASSGGVSGNTEAFF
len: 16; d_gene: .; v_gene: TRBV7-7; j_gene: TRBJ2-5; abundance: .; CDR3nt: TGTGCCAGCAGCCTAGGGGGGGCACGGACCCAGGAGACCCAGTACTTC; CDR3aa: CASSLGGARTQETQYF
len: 14; d_gene: TRBD1; v_gene: TRBV6-1; j_gene: TRBJ1-2; abundance: .; CDR3nt: TGTGCCAGCAGCTCGGACAGGGGGGTGTATGGCTACACCTTC; CDR3aa: CASSSDRGVYGYTF
len: 14; d_gene: .; v_gene: TRBV5-1; j_gene: TRBJ2-7; abundance: .; CDR3nt: TGCGCCAGCAGCTTGGCACTGAGTATCTACGAGCAGTACTTC; CDR3aa: CASSLALSIYEQYF
len: 15; d_gene: .; v_gene: TRBV25-1; j_gene: TRBJ2-7; abundance: once; CDR3nt: TGTGCCAGCAGTGATGGTATAACTTCCTCCTACGAGCAGTACTTC; CDR3aa: CASSDGITSSYEQYF
len: 17; d_gene: .; v_gene: TRBV7-5; j_gene: TRBJ1-5; abundance: .; CDR3nt: TGTGTCAGAAGCTTAGATGTAAAGGGAAATAGCAATCAGCCCCAGCATTTT; CDR3aa: CVRSLDVKGNSNQPQHF
len: 13; d_gene: .; v_gene: TRBV9; j_gene: TRBJ1-6; abundance: .; CDR3nt: TGTGCCAGCAGCTCAGGAAGCGGTTCACCCCTCCACTTT; CDR3aa: CASSSGSGSPLHF
len: 14; d_gene: TRBD1; v_gene: TRBV10-1; j_gene: TRBJ1-1; abundance: .; CDR3nt: TGCGCCAGCAGACCCACGACAGGGGGCACTGAAGCTTTCTTT; CDR3aa: CASRPTTGGTEAFF
len: 14; d_gene: .; v_gene: TRBV18; j_gene: TRBJ1-2; abundance: .; CDR3nt: TGTGCCAGCTCACCACCGGGCGGGAACTATGGCTACACCTTC; CDR3aa: CASSPPGGNYGYTF
len: 16; d_gene: TRBD2; v_gene: TRBV11-2; j_gene: TRBJ2-1; abundance: once; CDR3nt: TGTGCCAGCAGCCCGACGACTAGCGGGAGTCACAATGAGCAGTTCTTC; CDR3aa: CASSPTTSGSHNEQFF
len: 17; d_gene: TRBD1; v_gene: TRBV7-3; j_gene: TRBJ2-7; abundance: .; CDR3nt: TGTGCCAGCAGCTTAGGGGGAGCGGGACAGGGTAACTACGAGCAGTACTTC; CDR3aa: CASSLGGAGQGNYEQYF
len: 12; d_gene: .; v_gene: TRBV6-1; j_gene: TRBJ1-1; abundance: .; CDR3nt: TGTGCCAGCAGTTCCCCAGAGGCCGAAGCTTTCTTT; CDR3aa: CASSSPEAEAFF
len: 14; d_gene: .; v_gene: TRBV5-1; j_gene: TRBJ2-3; abundance: .; CDR3nt: TGCGCCAGCAGCTCCCAAGGACGCCGAGATACGCAGTATTTT; CDR3aa: CASSSQGRRDTQYF
len: 14; d_gene: .; v_gene: TRBV9; j_gene: TRBJ2-7; abundance: .; CDR3nt: TGTGCCAGCAGCGTCGGAGGACCCTCCTACGAGCAGTACTTC; CDR3aa: CASSVGGPSYEQYF
len: 14; d_gene: .; v_gene: TRBV15; j_gene: TRBJ2-1; abundance: few; CDR3nt: TGTGCCACCAGCAGCCGGGCCGGGCTTAATGAGCAGTTCTTC; CDR3aa: CATSSRAGLNEQFF
len: 18; d_gene: TRBD2; v_gene: TRBV7-3; j_gene: TRBJ2-1; abundance: .; CDR3nt: TGTGCCAGCAGCTCCACGACTAGCGGGAGGGGATCCTACAATGAGCAGTTCTTC; CDR3aa: CASSSTTSGRGSYNEQFF
len: 17; d_gene: .; v_gene: TRBV6-1; j_gene: TRBJ1-6; abundance: few; CDR3nt: TGTGCCAGCAGTGAGGATTCCGGACGGAACTATAATTCACCCCTCCACTTT; CDR3aa: CASSEDSGRNYNSPLHF
len: 11; d_gene: .; v_gene: TRBV29-1; j_gene: TRBJ1-1; abundance: .; CDR3nt: TGCAGTGCGGGGGGCCGCCTTGAAGCTTTCTTT; CDR3aa: CSAGGRLEAFF
len: 15; d_gene: .; v_gene: TRBV7-9; j_gene: TRBJ2-7; abundance: .; CDR3nt: TGTGCCAGCAGCTCGACAGGTCGGACAAACTACGAGCAGTACTTC; CDR3aa: CASSSTGRTNYEQYF
len: 15; d_gene: .; v_gene: TRBV6-1; j_gene: TRBJ1-2; abundance: .; CDR3nt: TGTGCCAGCAGTGTGCGGGACGGAGGCTACTATGGCTACACCTTC; CDR3aa: CASSVRDGGYYGYTF
len: 15; d_gene: .; v_gene: TRBV5-4; j_gene: TRBJ1-1; abundance: .; CDR3nt: TGTGCCAGCAGCTTGGGTAGGGGCGAGTACACTGAAGCTTTCTTT; CDR3aa: CASSLGRGEYTEAFF
len: 13; d_gene: TRBD1; v_gene: TRBV5-4; j_gene: TRBJ2-7; abundance: .; CDR3nt: TGTGCCAGCAGCTACGGGACAGGATACGAGCAGTACTTC; CDR3aa: CASSYGTGYEQYF
len: 13; d_gene: .; v_gene: TRBV6-5; j_gene: TRBJ1-6; abundance: .; CDR3nt: TGTGCCAGCAGGCCGGGGCTCAATTCACCCCTCCACTTT; CDR3aa: CASRPGLNSPLHF
len: 13; d_gene: .; v_gene: TRBV27; j_gene: TRBJ2-3; abundance: .; CDR3nt: TGTGCCAGCATGGGGCTAGTCACAGATACGCAGTATTTT; CDR3aa: CASMGLVTDTQYF
len: 16; d_gene: TRBD2; v_gene: TRBV5-4; j_gene: TRBJ2-1; abundance: .; CDR3nt: TGTGCCAGCAGCCAAGGTGGTCTAGCGGGGAACAATGAGCAGTTCTTC; CDR3aa: CASSQGGLAGNNEQFF
len: 13; d_gene: .; v_gene: TRBV30; j_gene: TRBJ1-5; abundance: .; CDR3nt: TGTGCCTGGAGTGGGGGCGGGGGTCAGCCCCAGCATTTT; CDR3aa: CAWSGGGGQPQHF
len: 14; d_gene: .; v_gene: TRBV10-1; j_gene: TRBJ2-4; abundance: .; CDR3nt: TGCGCCAGCAGTGAGTCAGGTAGCAGGGACATTCAGTACTTC; CDR3aa: CASSESGSRDIQYF
len: 15; d_gene: .; v_gene: TRBV28; j_gene: TRBJ2-2; abundance: once; CDR3nt: TGTGCCAGCAGTATGGACAGAGCCTACACCGGGGAGCTGTTTTTT; CDR3aa: CASSMDRAYTGELFF
len: 13; d_gene: .; v_gene: TRBV6-1; j_gene: TRBJ1-4; abundance: .; CDR3nt: TGTGCCAGCAGTGAAATGAGCGGTGAAAAACTGTTTTTT; CDR3aa: CASSEMSGEKLFF
len: 15; d_gene: TRBD2; v_gene: TRBV5-1; j_gene: TRBJ2-7; abundance: .; CDR3nt: TGCGCCAGCAGCCTCCTAGCGGGAGGGCCCTACGAGCAGTACTTC; CDR3aa: CASSLLAGGPYEQYF
len: 14; d_gene: TRBD1; v_gene: TRBV18; j_gene: TRBJ1-2; abundance: once; CDR3nt: TGTGCCAGCTCACCGTCAGGGGGCTACTATGGCTACACCTTC; CDR3aa: CASSPSGGYYGYTF
len: 14; d_gene: .; v_gene: TRBV5-4; j_gene: TRBJ2-4; abundance: .; CDR3nt: TGTGCCAGCAGCACGAACAGGGAGCAGAACATTCAGTACTTC; CDR3aa: CASSTNREQNIQYF